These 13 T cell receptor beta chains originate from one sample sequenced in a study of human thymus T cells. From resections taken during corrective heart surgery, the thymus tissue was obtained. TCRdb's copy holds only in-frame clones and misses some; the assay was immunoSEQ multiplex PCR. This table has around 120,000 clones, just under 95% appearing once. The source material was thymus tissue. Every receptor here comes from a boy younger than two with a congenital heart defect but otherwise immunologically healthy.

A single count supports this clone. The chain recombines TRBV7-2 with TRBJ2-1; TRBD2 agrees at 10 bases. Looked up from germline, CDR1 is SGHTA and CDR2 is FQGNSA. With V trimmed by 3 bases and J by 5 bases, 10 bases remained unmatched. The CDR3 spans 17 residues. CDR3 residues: CASSFTAAGGPDNEQFF. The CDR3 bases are TGTGCCAGCAGCTTTACGGCAGCGGGGGGGCCGGACAATGAGCAGTTCTTC.

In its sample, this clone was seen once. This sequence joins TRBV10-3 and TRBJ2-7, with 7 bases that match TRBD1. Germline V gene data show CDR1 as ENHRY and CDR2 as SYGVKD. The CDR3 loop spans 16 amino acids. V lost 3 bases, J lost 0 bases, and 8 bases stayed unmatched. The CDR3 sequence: CAISEVGGQFSYEQYF. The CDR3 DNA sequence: TGTGCCATCAGTGAAGTAGGGGGACAGTTCTCCTACGAGCAGTACTTC.

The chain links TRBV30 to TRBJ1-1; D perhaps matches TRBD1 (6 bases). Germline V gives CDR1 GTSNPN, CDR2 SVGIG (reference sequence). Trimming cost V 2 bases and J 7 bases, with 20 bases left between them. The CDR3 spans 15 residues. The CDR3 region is CAWSHPGWTEVEAFF. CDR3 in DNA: TGTGCCTGGAGTCACCCTGGGTGGACAGAAGTTGAAGCTTTCTTT.

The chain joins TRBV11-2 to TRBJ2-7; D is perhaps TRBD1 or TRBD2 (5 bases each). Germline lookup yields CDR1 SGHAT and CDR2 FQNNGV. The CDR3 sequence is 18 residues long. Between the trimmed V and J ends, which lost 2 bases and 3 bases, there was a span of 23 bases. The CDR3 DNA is TGTGCCAGCAGCTTAAGGGACCCCGGGACCCGCAATTTCTACGAGCAGTACTTC. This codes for CASSLRDPGTRNFYEQYF.

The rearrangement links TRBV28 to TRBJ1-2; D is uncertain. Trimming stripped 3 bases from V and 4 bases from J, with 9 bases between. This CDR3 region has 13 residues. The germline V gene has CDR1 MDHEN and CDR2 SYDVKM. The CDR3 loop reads CASSLHRPYGYTF. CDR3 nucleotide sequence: TGTGCCAGCAGTTTGCACCGCCCCTATGGCTACACCTTC.

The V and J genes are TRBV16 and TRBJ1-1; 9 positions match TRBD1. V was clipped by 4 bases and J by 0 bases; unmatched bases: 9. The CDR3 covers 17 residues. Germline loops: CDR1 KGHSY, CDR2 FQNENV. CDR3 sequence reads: CASSPRTGASVNTEAFF. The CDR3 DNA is TGTGCCAGCAGCCCCCGGACAGGGGCATCGGTGAACACTGAAGCTTTCTTT.

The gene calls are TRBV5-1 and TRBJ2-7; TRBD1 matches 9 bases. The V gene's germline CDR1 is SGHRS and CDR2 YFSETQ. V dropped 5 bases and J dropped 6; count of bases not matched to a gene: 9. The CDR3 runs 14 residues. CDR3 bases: TGCGCCAGCAGGGCCGGGACAGGGACGCCCGAGCAGTACTTC. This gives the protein CASRAGTGTPEQYF.

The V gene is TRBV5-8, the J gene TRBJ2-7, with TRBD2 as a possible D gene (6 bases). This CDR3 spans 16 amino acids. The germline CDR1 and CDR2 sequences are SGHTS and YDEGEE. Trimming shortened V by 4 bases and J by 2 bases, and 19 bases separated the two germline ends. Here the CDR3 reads CASSADGWGGPYEQYF. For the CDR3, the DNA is TGTGCCAGCAGCGCAGACGGATGGGGAGGCCCCTACGAGCAGTACTTC.

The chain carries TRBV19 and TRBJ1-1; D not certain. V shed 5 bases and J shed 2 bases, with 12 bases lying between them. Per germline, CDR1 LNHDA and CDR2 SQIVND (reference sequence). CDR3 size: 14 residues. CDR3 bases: TGTGCCAGTAGTGAAAAGACTGAAAACACTGAAGCTTTCTTT. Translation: CASSEKTENTEAFF.

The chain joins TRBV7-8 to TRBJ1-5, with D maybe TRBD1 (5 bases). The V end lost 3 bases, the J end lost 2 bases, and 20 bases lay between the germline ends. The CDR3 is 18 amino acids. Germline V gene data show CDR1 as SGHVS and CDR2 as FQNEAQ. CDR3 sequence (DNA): TGTGCCAGCAGCTTGGGGGTCCAGCTGGCCGGCGGCAATCAGCCCCAGCATTTT. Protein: CASSLGVQLAGGNQPQHF. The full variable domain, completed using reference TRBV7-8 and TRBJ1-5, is GAGVSQSPRYKVAKRGQDVALRCDPISGHVSLFWYQQALGQGPEFLTYFQNEAQLDKSGLPSDRFFAERPEGSVSTLKIQRTQQEDSAVYLCASSLGVQLAGGNQPQHFGDGTRLSIL.

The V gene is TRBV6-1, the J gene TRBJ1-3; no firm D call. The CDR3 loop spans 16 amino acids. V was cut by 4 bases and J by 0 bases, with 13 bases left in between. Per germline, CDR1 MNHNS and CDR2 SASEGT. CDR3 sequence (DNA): TGTGCCAGCAGTGTGCGGCAGGCGCGCTCTGGAAACACCATATATTTT. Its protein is CASSVRQARSGNTIYF.

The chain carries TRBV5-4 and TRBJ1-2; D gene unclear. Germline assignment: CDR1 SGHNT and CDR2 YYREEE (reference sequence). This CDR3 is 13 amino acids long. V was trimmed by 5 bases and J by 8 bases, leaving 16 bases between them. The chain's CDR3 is CASRTVEGMGYTF. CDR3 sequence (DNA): TGTGCCAGCAGGACCGTGGAGGGTATGGGCTACACCTTC.

CDR3 sequence: CAISEGQTGYGYTF. The CDR3 nucleotides read TGTGCCATCAGTGAAGGACAGACAGGGTATGGCTACACCTTC. This sequence joins TRBV10-3 and TRBJ1-2, with 7 bases matching TRBD1. CDR3 length: 14 residues. Looked up from germline, CDR1 is ENHRY and CDR2 is SYGVKD. Germline trimming cut 3 bases from V and 5 bases from J; bases unmatched to any gene: 6.